Each of the 2 T cell receptor beta chains below was sequenced from the same sample in a study of spatial heterogeneity in lung cancer. Time point denoted: sample taken at primary tumor resection. Whole RNA, isolated from tumor, nontumor lung or frozen PBMC, was sequenced without prior sorting. TCRdb reanalysed the 5' RACE reads using MiXCR and keeps one entry per CDR3 protein. There are 23,000 or so distinct CDR3 sequences in the sample; roughly 7% occur only once, and 14% lies in the top ten. The sequences come from PBMCs, collected at surgery. The receptor set was obtained from a male donor with early-stage non-small cell lung cancer.

This clonotype has just a few counts. The V call is TRBV5-6, the J call TRBJ1-1; 7 bases line up with TRBD1. CDR3 length: 14 amino acids. V shed 4 bases and J 6 bases; nucleotides not matched to a gene: 9. Germline V lookup: CDR1 SGHDT, CDR2 YYEEEE. The DNA for the CDR3 is TGTGCCAGCAGCAACATCCAGGGGGTTTCTGAAGCTTTCTTT. Translated, it gives CASSNIQGVSEAFF.

This clonotype was found many times. The V call is TRBV29-1, the J call TRBJ1-1; D possibly corresponds to TRBD1 (5 bases). The germline V and J ends were trimmed by 3 bases and 0 bases, with 14 bases remaining between them. Germline CDR1 reads SQVTM; CDR2 reads ANQGSEA. This CDR3 contains 15 residues. This chain's CDR3 is CSVDRPGHMNTEAFF. CDR3 in DNA: TGCAGCGTTGATCGGCCAGGGCACATGAACACTGAAGCTTTCTTT.